The 29 T cell receptor beta chains presented below share a single source sample, sequenced in a study of beta chain features in type 1 diabetes. General study results and limits: In all four CD4+ subsets, TCRB CDR3 length was significantly, moderately reduced in type 1 diabetes.

These receptors' antigens are unknown. Expressed TCRB transcripts were sequenced, since all the RNA that had been isolated was reverse transcribed. The protocol was immunoSEQ multiplex PCR, while the TCRdb copy is restricted to in-frame clones and leaves out a portion. The data show about 150,000 clones, 9% to 12% seen once. Sequenced material: central memory CD4+ T cells from blood. The receptors were gathered from a man aged 25 to 40 with type 1 diabetes.

This clone turned up a few times. The CDR3 DNA reads TGTGCCAGCAGCGCTACAGGGGAAAGGGCTGAAGCTTTCTTT. Amino acids: CASSATGERAEAFF. The chain uses TRBV7-8 and TRBJ1-1, with TRBD1 identical over 7 bases. V lost 5 bases and J lost 6; bases outside the gene matches: 9. Per germline, CDR1 SGHVS and CDR2 FQNEAQ. The length of the CDR3 is 14 residues. Full variable domain (outside the CDR3, taken from reference TRBV7-8 and TRBJ1-1): GAGVSQSPRYKVAKRGQDVALRCDPISGHVSLFWYQQALGQGPEFLTYFQNEAQLDKSGLPSDRFFAERPEGSVSTLKIQRTQQEDSAVYLCASSATGERAEAFFGQGTRLTVV.

This clone came up a few times. The chain uses TRBV7-2 and TRBJ2-7; D gene uncertain. The germline V and J ends were trimmed by 2 bases and 2 bases, with 10 bases remaining between them. Germline-derived CDR1 and CDR2 are SGHTA and FQGNSA. There are 14 residues in the CDR3. Written as DNA, the CDR3 is TGTGCCAGCAGCTTATCCGATCGGGCCTACGAGCAGTACTTC. Translation: CASSLSDRAYEQYF.

This sequence joins TRBV30 and TRBJ2-1; D might be TRBD2 (5 bases). Germline CDR1 reads GTSNPN; CDR2 reads SVGIG (reference sequence). V gave up 4 bases and J gave up 3 bases, with 13 bases separating them. This CDR3 has 14 amino acids. The CDR3 reads CAWTPGLRYNEQFF. Here the CDR3 DNA reads TGTGCCTGGACCCCAGGACTCCGCTACAATGAGCAGTTCTTC.

The chain joins TRBV29-1 to TRBJ2-7, with TRBD2 identical over 14 bases. The J segment lost 4 bases and the V segment lost 5 bases, leaving 4 bases of the junction unmatched. This CDR3 is built from 14 residues. The germline gives CDR1 SQVTM, CDR2 ANQGSEA. CDR3 sequence reads: CSVLTSGRVYEQYF. The CDR3 region has the DNA TGCAGCGTTTTGACTAGCGGGAGGGTATACGAGCAGTACTTC.

This clone was detected only a few times. The gene calls are TRBV4-3 and TRBJ2-7; 10 bases align to TRBD2. The CDR3 sequence is 15 residues long. Germline trimming cut 4 bases from V and 1 base from J; bases unmatched to any gene: 4. Germline lookup yields CDR1 LGHNA and CDR2 YSLEER. This CDR3 is CASSRLAGASYEQYF. CDR3 nucleotides: TGCGCCAGCAGCCGTCTAGCGGGAGCGTCCTACGAGCAGTACTTC.

The V and J genes are TRBV2 and TRBJ2-3; D may be TRBD2 (6 bases). With 8 bases removed from V and 4 bases from J, the gap between germline ends came to 16 bases. Per germline, CDR1 SNHLY and CDR2 FYNNEI. CDR3 size: 14 residues. The CDR3 region has the DNA TGTGCCAGCGGTACGGGAGAGGTCGCAGATACGCAGTATTTT. Translated, it gives CASGTGEVADTQYF.

The chain uses TRBV7-2 and TRBJ2-3; the D gene is possibly TRBD2 (5 bases). Looked up from germline, CDR1 is SGHTA and CDR2 is FQGNSA. V was cut by 1 base and J by 5 bases, with 10 bases left in between. The CDR3 consists of 14 residues. The CDR3 is CASSLGQAGDTQYF. The CDR3 DNA follows: TGTGCCAGCAGCTTAGGTCAGGCGGGAGATACGCAGTATTTT.

The table lists this clone with a few counts. The V and J genes are TRBV6-5 and TRBJ2-4; 10 positions agree with TRBD2. The CDR3 runs to 15 residues. CDR1 and CDR2 from the germline V gene are MNHEY and SVGAGI. The V and J ends lost 2 bases and 8 bases, in that order; junction bases with no gene match: 6. The CDR3 region is CASSYKRGGSDIQYF. Here the CDR3 DNA reads TGTGCCAGCAGTTACAAGCGGGGGGGGTCGGACATTCAGTACTTC.

There are a few counts of this clone. V is TRBV11-2 and J is TRBJ2-1; 7 nucleotides match TRBD2. The CDR3 extends over 16 amino acids. In germline, CDR1 is SGHAT, CDR2 FQNNGV. V lost 5 bases to trimming and J lost 3 bases; unmatched junction nucleotides: 10. The DNA of the CDR3 is TGTGCCAGCAGCCCGATACGCGGGAGTAGCTACAATGAGCAGTTCTTC. Translation: CASSPIRGSSYNEQFF.

This clone was found a few times. The chain joins TRBV7-3 to TRBJ2-3; 12 bases are shared with TRBD2. Looked up from germline, CDR1 is SGHTA and CDR2 is FQGTGA. This CDR3 region has 14 residues. Trimming at V came to 5 bases and at J to 5 bases, leaving 2 bases not matched to a gene. In DNA, the CDR3 is TGTGCCAGCAGCCGGGGACTAGCGGGAGATACGCAGTATTTT. The encoded protein is CASSRGLAGDTQYF. The full variable domain, its missing parts supplied by reference TRBV7-3 and TRBJ2-3, is GAGVSQTPSNKVTEKGKYVELRCDPISGHTALYWYRQSLGQGPEFLIYFQGTGAADDSGLPNDRFFAVRPEGSVSTLKIQRTERGDSAVYLCASSRGLAGDTQYFGPGTRLTVL.

This clone was picked up a small number of times. This sequence joins TRBV7-2 and TRBJ1-5; D gene ambiguous. CDR3 length equals 13 residues. CDR1 SGHTA and CDR2 FQGNSA come from the germline V gene. Trimming removed 3 bases from V and 6 bases from J, with 9 bases in between. CDR3: CASSFGVVQPQHF. DNA of the CDR3: TGTGCCAGCAGCTTCGGGGTGGTTCAGCCCCAGCATTTT.

The chain carries TRBV6-6 and TRBJ2-3, with 11 bases matching TRBD2. The germline gives CDR1 MNHNY, CDR2 SVGAGI (reference sequence). J lost 4 bases, V lost 7 bases, and 1 base had no gene match. CDR3 length equals 13 residues. The CDR3 sequence: CASTLAGADTQYF. In DNA form, the CDR3 reads TGTGCCAGCACACTAGCGGGAGCAGATACGCAGTATTTT.

This chain links TRBV5-4 with TRBJ2-7; possible D gene TRBD2, 6 bases. The CDR3 runs to 16 residues. The V and J ends lost 2 bases and 3 bases respectively, with 18 bases between them. Per germline, CDR1 SGHNT and CDR2 YYREEE (reference sequence). The CDR3 DNA follows: TGTGCCAGCAGCTTAGACAGCGGAGGGGTCTTCTACGAGCAGTACTTC. Residues: CASSLDSGGVFYEQYF.

This clone was found a few times. The V gene is TRBV11-2, the J gene TRBJ2-1; D gene ambiguous. The CDR3 loop spans 12 amino acids. Germline V lookup: CDR1 SGHAT, CDR2 FQNNGV. Trimming took 3 bases from V and 10 from J, leaving 10 bases between them. CDR3 in DNA: TGTGCCAGCAGCTTGAGTGGGCTGGAGCAGTTCTTC. Amino acid sequence: CASSLSGLEQFF. Complete variable domain (other parts from reference TRBV11-2 and TRBJ2-1): EAGVAQSPRYKIIEKRQSVAFWCNPISGHATLYWYQQILGQGPKLLIQFQNNGVVDDSQLPKDRFSAERLKGVDSTLKIQPAKLEDSAVYLCASSLSGLEQFFGPGTRLTVL.

J is TRBJ2-7 and V is TRBV7-2; D unclear. The length of the CDR3 is 14 residues. From germline, CDR1 is SGHTA and CDR2 FQGNSA. The V gene lost 1 base and the J gene lost 0 bases, with 7 bases spanning the gap. CDR3 residues: CASSLGHLSYEQYF. The CDR3 DNA follows: TGTGCCAGCAGCTTAGGACACCTCTCCTACGAGCAGTACTTC.

This clone was counted only a few times. V and J are TRBV5-1 and TRBJ2-3, with 9 nucleotides matching TRBD1. The CDR3 spans 14 residues. V was pared by 6 bases and J by 1 base, with 3 bases of the junction left unmatched. Germline V gene lookup returns CDR1 SGHRS and CDR2 YFSETQ. The DNA for the CDR3 is TGCGCCAGCACCCGGACAGGGGGCACAGATACGCAGTATTTT. Translated, it gives CASTRTGGTDTQYF.

Only a few counts were recorded for this clone. This rearrangement joins TRBV7-2 to TRBJ2-2; the D is unclear. This CDR3 has 14 amino acids. V shed 4 bases and J shed 1 base, with 7 bases lying between them. Per germline, CDR1 SGHTA and CDR2 FQGNSA. The CDR3 nucleotides are TGTGCCAGCAGCTCCGGGTTGAACACCGGGGAGCTGTTTTTT. It is translated as CASSSGLNTGELFF.

The chain is built from TRBV28 and TRBJ2-2; weak D call: TRBD2 (5 bases). Germline V lookup: CDR1 MDHEN, CDR2 SYDVKM. The CDR3 is 14 amino acids. Trimming took off 5 bases at V and 7 bases at J, with 14 bases between the two ends. CDR3: CASSITRNHGELFF. Here the CDR3 DNA reads TGTGCCAGCAGTATTACTAGGAATCACGGGGAGCTGTTTTTT.

CDR3 bases: TGTGCCAGCAGTGAGGGACAGTCCTACGAGCAGTACTTC. Translating gives CASSEGQSYEQYF. The rearrangement uses TRBV2 and TRBJ2-7; 7 bases map to TRBD1. The CDR3 extends over 13 amino acids. V shed 3 bases and J 1 base; nucleotides not matched to a gene: 0. Per the germline V gene, CDR1 is SNHLY and CDR2 is FYNNEI.

This clone was seen only a few times. The gene calls are TRBV25-1 and TRBJ1-4; TRBD1 might be the D (5 bases). Germline-derived CDR1 and CDR2 are MGHDK and SYGVNS. The CDR3 length is 15 residues. V lost 2 bases to trimming and J lost 5 bases, with 12 bases between them. The CDR3 is CASSEGGTLNEKLFF. In DNA, the CDR3 is TGTGCCAGCAGTGAAGGAGGGACCCTGAATGAAAAACTGTTTTTT.

This chain connects TRBV7-9 to TRBJ1-1, with D hard to call. V lost 5 bases, J lost 1 base, and 11 bases lay in between. CDR1 and CDR2 (germline): SEHNR, FQNEAQ (reference sequence). CDR3 length: 14 amino acids. CDR3 protein: CASSHTRGNTEAFF. CDR3 coding DNA: TGTGCCAGCAGCCACACTCGGGGGAACACTGAAGCTTTCTTT.

This clone was seen only a few times. The genes are TRBV4-2 and TRBJ2-1, with TRBD2 identical over 8 bases. In germline, CDR1 is LGHNA, CDR2 YNFKEQ. CDR3 length: 16 residues. V gave up 2 bases and J gave up 3 bases; unmatched junction bases: 6. The CDR3 DNA sequence: TGTGCCAGCAGCCAATCGGGGACTAGTAGCTACAATGAGCAGTTCTTC. This codes for CASSQSGTSSYNEQFF.

The genes are TRBV4-1 and TRBJ2-4, with D possibly matching TRBD2 (6 bases). CDR1 is MGHRA and CDR2 is YSYEKL in the germline V gene. Trimming cost V 5 bases and J 10 bases, with 24 bases left between them. The CDR3 spans 16 residues. The CDR3 sequence: CASSTAAAGRAFIQYF. For the CDR3, the DNA is TGCGCCAGCAGCACTGCCGCGGCGGGGCGGGCCTTTATTCAGTACTTC.

This rearrangement joins TRBV7-9 to TRBJ2-7; TRBD2 is a possible D gene (7 bases). Looked up from germline, CDR1 is SEHNR and CDR2 is FQNEAQ (reference sequence). Trimming removed 0 bases from V and 5 bases from J, with 20 bases in between. This CDR3 is built from 17 residues. The CDR3 nucleotides are TGTGCCAGCAGCTTAGCGGGAGGGGGAGGAAATTCTGACGAGCAGTACTTC. This translates into CASSLAGGGGNSDEQYF.

V is TRBV18 and J is TRBJ2-1, with 8 bases lining up with TRBD2. Trimming cost V 6 bases and J 3 bases; bases outside gene matches: 4. The CDR3 covers 14 residues. Germline loops: CDR1 KGHSH, CDR2 LQKENI. Written as DNA, the CDR3 is TGTGCCAGCTCGCCCCTAGCGGGCTACAATGAGCAGTTCTTC. It translates to CASSPLAGYNEQFF.

This clone was seen a few times. The chain couples TRBV7-3 to TRBJ2-1; D is undetermined. The CDR3 is made up of 14 amino acids. CDR1 SGHTA and CDR2 FQGTGA come from the germline V gene. V was shortened by 0 bases and J by 8 bases, with 11 bases between the two germline ends. Written as DNA, the CDR3 is TGTGCCAGCAGCTTAACGTCAGCGTCAGATGAGCAGTTCTTC. Protein product: CASSLTSASDEQFF.

The rearrangement links TRBV6-1 to TRBJ2-3; 7 positions agree with TRBD2. CDR3 length: 14 residues. V dropped 6 bases and J dropped 2; count of bases not matched to a gene: 5. Per the germline V gene, CDR1 is MNHNS and CDR2 is SASEGT. CDR3 region: CASSLSGITDTQYF. The CDR3 DNA reads as TGTGCCAGCAGCCTCAGCGGGATCACAGATACGCAGTATTTT.

V is TRBV11-2 and J is TRBJ2-1; TRBD2 matches at 12 bases. CDR3 length: 14 amino acids. Germline loops: CDR1 SGHAT, CDR2 FQNNGV. V lost 5 bases, J lost 9 bases, and 5 bases stayed unmatched. CDR3 loop: CASSPRLAGAEQFF. The DNA of the CDR3 is TGTGCCAGCAGCCCGAGACTAGCGGGAGCTGAGCAGTTCTTC.

This clone was counted between two and nine times. The gene calls are TRBV28 and TRBJ2-4; maybe TRBD2 (5 bases). The CDR3 totals 13 residues. V was clipped by 5 bases and J by 9 bases, with 14 bases between them. Germline V gives CDR1 MDHEN, CDR2 SYDVKM. The CDR3 bases are TGTGCCAGCAGTGGGCGAGGGATGGGCATTCAGTACTTC. Its protein is CASSGRGMGIQYF.